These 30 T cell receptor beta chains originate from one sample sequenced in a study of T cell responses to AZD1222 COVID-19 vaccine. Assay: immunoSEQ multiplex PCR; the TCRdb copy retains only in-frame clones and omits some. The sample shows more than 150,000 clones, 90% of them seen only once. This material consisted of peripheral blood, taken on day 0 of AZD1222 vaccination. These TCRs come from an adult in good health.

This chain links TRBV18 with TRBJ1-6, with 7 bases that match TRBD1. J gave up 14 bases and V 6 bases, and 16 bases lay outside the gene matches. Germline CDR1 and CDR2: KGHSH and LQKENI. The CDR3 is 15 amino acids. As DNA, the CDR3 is TGTGCCAGCTCGCCAACCGGGACAGCGGAGACGGCCCTCCACTTT. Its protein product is CASSPTGTAETALHF.

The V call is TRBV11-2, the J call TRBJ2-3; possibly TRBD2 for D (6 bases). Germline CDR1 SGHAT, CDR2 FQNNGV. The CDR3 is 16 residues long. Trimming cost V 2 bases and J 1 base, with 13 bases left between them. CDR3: CASSLIGGIRTDTQYF. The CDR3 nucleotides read TGTGCCAGCAGCTTAATCGGAGGGATCCGCACAGATACGCAGTATTTT.

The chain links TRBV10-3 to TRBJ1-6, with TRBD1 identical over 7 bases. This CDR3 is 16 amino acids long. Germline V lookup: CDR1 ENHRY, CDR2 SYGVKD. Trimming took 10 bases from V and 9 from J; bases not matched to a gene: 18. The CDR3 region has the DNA TGTGCCAGCGGACGCGGGACAGATGCCCCTAGTTCACCCCTCCACTTT. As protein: CASGRGTDAPSSPLHF.

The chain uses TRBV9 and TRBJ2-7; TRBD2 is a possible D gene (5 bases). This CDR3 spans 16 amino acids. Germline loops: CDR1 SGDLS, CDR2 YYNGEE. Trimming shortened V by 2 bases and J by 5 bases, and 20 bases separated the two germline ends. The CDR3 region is CASSVTGWGAGHEQYF. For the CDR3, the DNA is TGTGCCAGCAGCGTTACGGGGTGGGGAGCAGGCCACGAGCAGTACTTC.

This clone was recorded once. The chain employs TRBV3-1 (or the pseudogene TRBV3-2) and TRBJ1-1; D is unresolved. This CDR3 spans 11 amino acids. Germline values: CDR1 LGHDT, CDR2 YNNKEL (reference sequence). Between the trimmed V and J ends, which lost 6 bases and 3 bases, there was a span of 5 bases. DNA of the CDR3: TGTGCCAGCAGTTACTACACTGAAGCTTTCTTT. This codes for CASSYYTEAFF.

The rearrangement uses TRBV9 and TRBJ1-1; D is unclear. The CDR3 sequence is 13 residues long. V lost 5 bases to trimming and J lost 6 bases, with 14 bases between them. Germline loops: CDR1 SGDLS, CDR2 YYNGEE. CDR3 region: CASSASSDPEAFF. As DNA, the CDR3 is TGTGCCAGCAGTGCGAGTTCGGACCCTGAAGCTTTCTTT.

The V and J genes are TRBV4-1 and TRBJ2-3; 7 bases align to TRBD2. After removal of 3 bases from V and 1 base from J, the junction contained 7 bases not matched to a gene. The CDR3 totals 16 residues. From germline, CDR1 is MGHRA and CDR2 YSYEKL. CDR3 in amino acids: CASSQVGAGGTDTQYF. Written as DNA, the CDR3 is TGCGCCAGCAGCCAGGTTGGCGCGGGAGGCACAGATACGCAGTATTTT.

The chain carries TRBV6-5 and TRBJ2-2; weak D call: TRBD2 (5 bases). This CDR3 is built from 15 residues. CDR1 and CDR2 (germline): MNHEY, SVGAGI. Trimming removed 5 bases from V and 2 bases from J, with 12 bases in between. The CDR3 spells CASSTDWHNTGELFF. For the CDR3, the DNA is TGTGCCAGCAGTACGGACTGGCATAACACCGGGGAGCTGTTTTTT.

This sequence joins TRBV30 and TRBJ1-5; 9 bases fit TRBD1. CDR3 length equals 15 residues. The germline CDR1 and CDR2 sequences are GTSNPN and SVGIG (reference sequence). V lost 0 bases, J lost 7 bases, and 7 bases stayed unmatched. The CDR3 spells CAWSVQGAGEQPQHF. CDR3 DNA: TGTGCCTGGAGTGTACAGGGGGCTGGCGAGCAGCCCCAGCATTTT.

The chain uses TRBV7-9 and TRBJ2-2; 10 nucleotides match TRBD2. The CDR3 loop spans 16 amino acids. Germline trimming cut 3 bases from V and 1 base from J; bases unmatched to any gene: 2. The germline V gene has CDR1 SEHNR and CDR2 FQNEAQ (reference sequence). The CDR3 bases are TGTGCCAGCAGCTTCCAGCGGGGGGGGAACACCGGGGAGCTGTTTTTT. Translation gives CASSFQRGGNTGELFF.

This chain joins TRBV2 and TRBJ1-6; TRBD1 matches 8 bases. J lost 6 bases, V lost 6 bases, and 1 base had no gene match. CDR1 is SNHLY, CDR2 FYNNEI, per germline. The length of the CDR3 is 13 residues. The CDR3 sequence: CASRGQVNSPLHF. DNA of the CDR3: TGTGCCAGCAGGGGACAGGTTAATTCACCCCTCCACTTT.

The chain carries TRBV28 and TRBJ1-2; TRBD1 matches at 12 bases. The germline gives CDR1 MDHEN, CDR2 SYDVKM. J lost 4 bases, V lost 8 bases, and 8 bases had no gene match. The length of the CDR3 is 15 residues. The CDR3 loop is CASFGTGGAGYGYTF. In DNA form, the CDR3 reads TGTGCCAGCTTCGGGACAGGGGGCGCGGGCTATGGCTACACCTTC.

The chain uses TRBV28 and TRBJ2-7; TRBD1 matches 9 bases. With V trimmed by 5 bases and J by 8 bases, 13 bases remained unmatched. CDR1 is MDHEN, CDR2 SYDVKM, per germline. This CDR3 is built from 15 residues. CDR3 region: CASSLGQGKGRKQYF. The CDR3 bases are TGTGCCAGCAGTCTCGGACAGGGGAAGGGAAGGAAGCAGTACTTC. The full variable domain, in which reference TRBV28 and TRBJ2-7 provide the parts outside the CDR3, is DVKVTQSSRYLVKRTGEKVFLECVQDMDHENMFWYRQDPGLGLRLIYFSYDVKMKEKGDIPEGYSVSREKKERFSLILESASTNQTSMYLCASSLGQGKGRKQYFGPGTRLTVT.

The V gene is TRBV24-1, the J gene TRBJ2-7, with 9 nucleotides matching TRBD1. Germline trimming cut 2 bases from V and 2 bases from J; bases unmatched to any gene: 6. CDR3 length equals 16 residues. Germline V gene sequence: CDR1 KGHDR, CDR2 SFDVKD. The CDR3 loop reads CATSDSPGQGTYEQYF. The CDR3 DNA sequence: TGTGCCACCAGTGATTCTCCGGGACAGGGAACCTACGAGCAGTACTTC.

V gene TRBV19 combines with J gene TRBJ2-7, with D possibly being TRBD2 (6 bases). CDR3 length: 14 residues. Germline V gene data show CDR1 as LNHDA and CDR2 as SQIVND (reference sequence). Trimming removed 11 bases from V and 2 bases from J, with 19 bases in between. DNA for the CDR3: TGTGCCGTTAGGAGTAGCGGTTCTACCTACGAGCAGTACTTC. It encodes CAVRSSGSTYEQYF.

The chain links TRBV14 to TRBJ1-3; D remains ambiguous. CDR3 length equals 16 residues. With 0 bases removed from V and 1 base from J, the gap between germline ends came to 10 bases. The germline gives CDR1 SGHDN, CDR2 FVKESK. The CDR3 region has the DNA TGTGCCAGCAGCCAAGATTTGGGGTTATCTGGAAACACCATATATTTT. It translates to CASSQDLGLSGNTIYF.

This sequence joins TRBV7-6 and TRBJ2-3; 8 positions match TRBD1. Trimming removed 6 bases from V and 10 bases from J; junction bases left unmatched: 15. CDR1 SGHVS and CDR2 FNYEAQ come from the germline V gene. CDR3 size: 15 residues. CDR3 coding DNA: TGTGCCAGCAGTATCGACAGGGGCGCCTCTATGGCGCAGTATTTT. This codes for CASSIDRGASMAQYF.

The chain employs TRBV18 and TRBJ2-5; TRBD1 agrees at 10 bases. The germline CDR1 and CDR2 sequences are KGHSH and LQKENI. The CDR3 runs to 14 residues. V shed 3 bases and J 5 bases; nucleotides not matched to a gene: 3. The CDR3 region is CASSPLGQGETQYF. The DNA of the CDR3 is TGTGCCAGCTCACCGTTGGGACAGGGGGAGACCCAGTACTTC.

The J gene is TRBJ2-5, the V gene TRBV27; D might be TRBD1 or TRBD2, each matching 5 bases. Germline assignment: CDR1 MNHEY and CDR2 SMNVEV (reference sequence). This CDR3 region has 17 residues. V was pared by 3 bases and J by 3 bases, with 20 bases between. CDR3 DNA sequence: TGTGCCAGCAGTTTTCTGGGCGGGTCAGGGCGGAAAGAGACCCAGTACTTC. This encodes CASSFLGGSGRKETQYF.

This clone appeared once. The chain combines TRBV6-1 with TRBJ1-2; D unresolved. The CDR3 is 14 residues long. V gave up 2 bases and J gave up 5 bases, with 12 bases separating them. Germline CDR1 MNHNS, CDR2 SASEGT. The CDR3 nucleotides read TGTGCCAGCAGTGAACCTGGACGGACTTATGGCTACACCTTC. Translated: CASSEPGRTYGYTF.

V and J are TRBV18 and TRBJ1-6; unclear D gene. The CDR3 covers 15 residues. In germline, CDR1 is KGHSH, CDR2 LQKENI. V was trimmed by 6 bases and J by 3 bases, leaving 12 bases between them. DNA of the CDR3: TGTGCCAGCTCCCAAAGAACCGACTATAATTCACCCCTCCACTTT. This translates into CASSQRTDYNSPLHF.

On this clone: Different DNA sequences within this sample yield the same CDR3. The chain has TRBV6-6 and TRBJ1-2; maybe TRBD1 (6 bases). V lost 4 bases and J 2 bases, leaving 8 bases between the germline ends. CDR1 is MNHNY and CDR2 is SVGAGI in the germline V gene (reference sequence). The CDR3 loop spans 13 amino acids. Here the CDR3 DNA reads TGTGCCAGCAGTTCCGACAGGAACTATGGCTACACCTTC. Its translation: CASSSDRNYGYTF.

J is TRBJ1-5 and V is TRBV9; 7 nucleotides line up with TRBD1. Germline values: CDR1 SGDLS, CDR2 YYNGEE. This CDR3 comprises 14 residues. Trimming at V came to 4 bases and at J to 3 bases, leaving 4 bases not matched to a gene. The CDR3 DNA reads TGTGCCAGCAGCCTTACAGGGGTCAATCAGCCCCAGCATTTT. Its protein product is CASSLTGVNQPQHF.

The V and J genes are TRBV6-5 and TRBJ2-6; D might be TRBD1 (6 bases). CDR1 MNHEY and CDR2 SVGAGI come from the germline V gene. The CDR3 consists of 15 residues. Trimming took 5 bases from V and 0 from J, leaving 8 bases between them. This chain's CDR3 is CASSQQGSGANVLTF. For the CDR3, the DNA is TGTGCCAGCAGTCAACAGGGCTCTGGGGCCAACGTCCTGACTTTC.

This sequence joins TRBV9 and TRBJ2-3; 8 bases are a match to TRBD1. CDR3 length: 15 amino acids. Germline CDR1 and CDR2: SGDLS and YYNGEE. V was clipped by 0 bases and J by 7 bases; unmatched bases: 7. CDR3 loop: CASSVAGTGLNTQYF. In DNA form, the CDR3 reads TGTGCCAGCAGCGTAGCCGGGACAGGTTTAAATACGCAGTATTTT.

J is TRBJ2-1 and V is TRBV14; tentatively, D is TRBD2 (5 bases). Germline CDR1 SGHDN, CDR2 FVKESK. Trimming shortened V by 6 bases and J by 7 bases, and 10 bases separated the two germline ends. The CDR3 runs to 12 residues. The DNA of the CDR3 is TGTGCCAGCAGGTCAGCGGAGAATGAGCAGTTCTTC. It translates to CASRSAENEQFF.

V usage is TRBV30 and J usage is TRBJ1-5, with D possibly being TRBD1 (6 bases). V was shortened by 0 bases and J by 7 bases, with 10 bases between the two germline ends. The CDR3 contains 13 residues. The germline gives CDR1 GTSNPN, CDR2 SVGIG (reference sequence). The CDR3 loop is CAWSVLGGQPQHF. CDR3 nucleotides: TGTGCCTGGAGTGTTTTGGGGGGCCAGCCCCAGCATTTT.

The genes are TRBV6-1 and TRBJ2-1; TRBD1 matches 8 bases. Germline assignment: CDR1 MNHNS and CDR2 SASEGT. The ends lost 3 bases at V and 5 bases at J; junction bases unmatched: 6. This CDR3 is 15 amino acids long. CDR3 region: CASSEVTGANNEQFF. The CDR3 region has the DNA TGTGCCAGCAGTGAGGTGACAGGGGCCAACAATGAGCAGTTCTTC.

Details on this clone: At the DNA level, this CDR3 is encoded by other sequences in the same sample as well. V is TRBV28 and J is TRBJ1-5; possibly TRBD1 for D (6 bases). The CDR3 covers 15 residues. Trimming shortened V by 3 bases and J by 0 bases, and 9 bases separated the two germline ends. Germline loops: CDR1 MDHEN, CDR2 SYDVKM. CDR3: CASSLRGYSNQPQHF. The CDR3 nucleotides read TGTGCCAGCAGTTTGAGGGGGTATAGCAATCAGCCCCAGCATTTT.

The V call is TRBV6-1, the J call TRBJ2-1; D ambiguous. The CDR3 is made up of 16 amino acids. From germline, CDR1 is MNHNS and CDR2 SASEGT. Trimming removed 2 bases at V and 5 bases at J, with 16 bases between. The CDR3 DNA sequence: TGTGCCAGCAGTGAAAGTCCTCGCGCGGCAAACAATGAGCAGTTCTTC. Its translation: CASSESPRAANNEQFF.